The rows below give T cell receptor beta chains drawn from one sample of a study of T cells in Graves' hyperthyroidism and ophthalmopathy. Using its own MiXCR run on the multiplex PCR reads, TCRdb lists one record per CDR3 protein. The table shows fewer than 40,000 distinct CDR3 sequences, with approximately 52% occurring only once. Sequencing was done on a sample of blood. The source is a woman aged 40 to 50 with Graves' ophthalmopathy. Each CDR3 is given with its conserved first and last residue. A D gene is named only where the DNA matches it firmly. A clone size is listed for some rows: how often the clone was seen (once, few, many), or a class if it is expanded.

j_call cdr3_length v_call d_call clone_size cdr3_nt cdr3_aa
TRBJ2-2 17 TRBV5-1 TRBD1 many TGCGCCAGCAGCGCAGAGACAGGGCTTGCGAACACCGGGGAGCTGTTTTTT CASSAETGLANTGELFF
TRBJ2-7 15 TRBV29-1 TRBD2 NA TGCAGCGTTGAAGGGCATCTAGCGGGGAACTACGAGCAGTACTTC CSVEGHLAGNYEQYF
TRBJ1-3 18 TRBV12-3/TRBV12-4 TRBD1 many TGTGCCAGCAGTGCTCCGGGACAGCGCGTAAAATCTGGAAACACCATATATTTT CASSAPGQRVKSGNTIYF
TRBJ1-5 16 TRBV20-1 TRBD1 NA TGCAGTGCTACTCGACAGGGGGCGCGAGGGCGTCAGCCCCAGCATTTT CSATRQGARGRQPQHF
TRBJ1-2 13 TRBV12-3/TRBV12-4 TRBD1 many TGTGCCAGCAGGACAGGGGGTAACTATGGCTACACCTTC CASRTGGNYGYTF
TRBJ1-3 14 TRBV13 NA NA TGTGCCAGCAGCCCCAACAGGGCCTTGAACACCATATATTTT CASSPNRALNTIYF
TRBJ1-1 12 TRBV29-1 TRBD1 many TGCAGCGTGTTACAGGGGGGAACTGAAGCTTTCTTT CSVLQGGTEAFF
TRBJ2-1 15 TRBV5-1 TRBD2 many TGCGCCAGCAGCTTGATCTCTAGCGGGTACAATGAGCAGTTCTTC CASSLISSGYNEQFF
TRBJ2-1 15 TRBV20-1 NA few TGCAGTGCGGACCCCTTGTTCAGGGGCGACAATGAGCAGTTCTTC CSADPLFRGDNEQFF
TRBJ2-7 15 TRBV6-2/TRBV6-3 TRBD2 many TGTGCCAGCGGAATAGTTCCTAGCGGGGACTACGAGCAGTACTTC CASGIVPSGDYEQYF
TRBJ2-7 17 TRBV7-6 NA few TGTGCCAGCAGTTTCGGTCGACCTATTGGACAGCCCTACGAGCAGTACTTC CASSFGRPIGQPYEQYF
TRBJ2-5 16 TRBV7-8 NA many TGTGCCAGCATCAATTTTCCGGGTCCCGGGGTAGAGACCCAGTACTTC CASINFPGPGVETQYF
TRBJ2-2 11 TRBV2 NA many TGTGCCAGCAGTGAAACCGGGGAGCTGTTTTTT CASSETGELFF